Sequencing of this T cell receptor beta chain was carried out in a study of blood T cell repertoires in COVID-19. As for the study in general: Sample material is recorded as cDNA or gDNA derived from T cells, B-cell-depleted T cells, or PBMCs.

Trimming removed 5 bases from V and 0 bases from J, with 8 bases in between. Germline CDR1 reads MRHNA; CDR2 reads SNTAGT. The CDR3 runs to 14 residues. Assay: immunoSEQ multiplex PCR; the TCRdb copy retains only in-frame clones and omits some. Among about 170,000 clones, roughly 86% were seen once, and the ten largest hold less than 3.5%. Patients in Seattle were enrolled during active infection, then followed longitudinally. This sequence was found in a woman older than 75 with COVID-19, enrolled during active disease. The sample taken for sequencing was peripheral blood. The chain links TRBV6-4 to TRBJ1-5, with D tentatively TRBD1 (5 bases). CDR3 DNA: TGTGCCAGCAGTCCGACAGTTAGCAATCAGCCCCAGCATTTT. Its translation is CASSPTVSNQPQHF.